Below are 29 T cell receptor beta chains sequenced from a single sample in a study of blood T cell repertoires in COVID-19. TCRdb keeps only in-frame clones here, not all; method: immunoSEQ multiplex PCR. Found here are about 170,000 clones, around 85% of them singletons; the top ten hold approximately 1.3%. Sequenced input: peripheral blood. Receptors originate from a man aged 55-75 years who had recovered from COVID-19.

The chain joins TRBV18 to TRBJ1-5; D may be TRBD1 (5 bases). Germline CDR1 and CDR2: KGHSH and LQKENI. Trimming took 1 base from V and 0 from J, leaving 7 bases between them. CDR3 length: 15 amino acids. The CDR3: CASSPQDNSNQPQHF. In DNA, the CDR3 is TGTGCCAGCTCACCACAGGACAATAGCAATCAGCCCCAGCATTTT.

There are many counts of this clone. The sample holds other DNA sequences that translate to the same CDR3. The chain links TRBV18 to TRBJ2-1, with 11 bases that match TRBD2. V was pared by 3 bases and J by 7 bases, with 5 bases of the junction left unmatched. The CDR3 totals 15 residues. The germline V gene encodes CDR1 KGHSH and CDR2 LQKENI. The CDR3 here is CASSPLAGGQNEQFF. The CDR3 DNA reads TGTGCCAGCTCACCCTTAGCGGGGGGGCAGAATGAGCAGTTCTTC.

The table lists this clone with a count of one. The rearrangement joins TRBV5-5 to TRBJ2-6; 7 bases map to TRBD1. In germline, CDR1 is SGHKS, CDR2 YYEKEE (reference sequence). The CDR3 is 11 residues long. The CDR3 region is CVSGGANVLTF. CDR3 DNA: TGTGTCTCAGGGGGAGCCAACGTCCTGACTTTC.

As for this clone: Other DNA sequences within the sample encode an identical CDR3. The chain employs TRBV7-3 and TRBJ1-1; perhaps TRBD1 as D (5 bases). Per germline, CDR1 SGHTA and CDR2 FQGTGA. V dropped 1 base and J dropped 4 bases, with 13 bases sitting between them. This CDR3 comprises 15 residues. The CDR3 sequence is CASSLNTGTGTEAFF. The CDR3, as DNA: TGTGCCAGCAGCTTAAATACGGGCACAGGCACTGAAGCTTTCTTT.

As DNA, the CDR3 is TGTGCCAGCAGCCAAGGGCAGGGCTGGACCGGGGAGCTGTTTTTT. Encoded protein: CASSQGQGWTGELFF. The chain combines TRBV14 with TRBJ2-2; TRBD1 is a possible D gene (5 bases). Trimming removed 1 base from V and 5 bases from J, with 11 bases in between. The CDR3 consists of 15 residues. Germline CDR1 is SGHDN and CDR2 is FVKESK.

V gene TRBV18 combines with J gene TRBJ2-5; 9 nucleotides match TRBD2. The CDR3 sequence is 15 residues long. Germline V lookup: CDR1 KGHSH, CDR2 LQKENI. V was clipped by 5 bases and J by 1 base; unmatched bases: 5. CDR3 coding DNA: TGTGCCAGCTCATCTCTAGCGGGGAGCCAAGAGACCCAGTACTTC. Amino acids: CASSSLAGSQETQYF. Using reference TRBV18 and TRBJ2-5 for the parts outside the CDR3, the full variable domain is NAGVMQNPRHLVRRRGQEARLRCSPMKGHSHVYWYRQLPEEGLKFMVYLQKENIIDESGMPKERFSAEFPKEGPSILRIQQVVRGDSAAYFCASSSLAGSQETQYFGPGTRLLVL.

The CDR3 region is CASSLVGTEIIGTDTQYF. CDR3 sequence (DNA): TGTGCCAGCAGCTTAGTCGGGACAGAGATTATTGGCACAGATACGCAGTATTTT. V is TRBV7-2 and J is TRBJ2-3; 7 bases agree with TRBD1. The trim removed 1 base at V and 1 base at J, leaving 11 bases unmatched. CDR3 length equals 18 residues. Germline V gene data show CDR1 as SGHTA and CDR2 as FQGNSA. Drawing the rest from reference TRBV7-2 and TRBJ2-3, the complete variable domain is GAGVSQSPSNKVTEKGKDVELRCDPISGHTALYWYRQSLGQGLEFLIYFQGNSAPDKSGLPSDRFSAERTGGSVSTLTIQRTQQEDSAVYLCASSLVGTEIIGTDTQYFGPGTRLTVL.

This chain connects TRBV10-3 to TRBJ1-5; D perhaps matches TRBD1 (5 bases). Per germline, CDR1 ENHRY and CDR2 SYGVKD. V was shortened by 8 bases and J by 5 bases, with 22 bases between the two germline ends. The CDR3 runs 16 residues. CDR3 nucleotides: TGTGCCATCGGGAGGGGACCGGGCGTCGGTGATCAGCCCCAGCATTTT. This codes for CAIGRGPGVGDQPQHF.

This rearrangement joins TRBV24-1 to TRBJ2-3; 15 bases line up with TRBD2. This CDR3 is built from 16 residues. Trimming took 4 bases from V and 10 from J; bases not matched to a gene: 8. Germline-derived CDR1 and CDR2 are KGHDR and SFDVKD. The CDR3 loop is CATSEPGTSGGSPQYF. Written as DNA, the CDR3 is TGTGCCACCAGTGAGCCGGGGACTAGCGGGGGGTCTCCGCAGTATTTT.

The chain combines TRBV10-3 with TRBJ2-7; a weak D match, TRBD2 (6 bases). The CDR3 is made up of 13 amino acids. Per the germline V gene, CDR1 is ENHRY and CDR2 is SYGVKD. Trimming left V 4 bases short and J 5 bases short, with 12 bases between. DNA of the CDR3: TGTGCCATCAGTGGAATAGCGGAGGACGAGCAGTACTTC. As protein: CAISGIAEDEQYF.

This clone has a single count. This rearrangement joins TRBV5-1 to TRBJ2-7, with a tentative D call TRBD1 (5 bases). Germline V gene data show CDR1 as SGHRS and CDR2 as YFSETQ. The CDR3 length is 13 residues. Between the trimmed V and J ends, which lost 4 bases and 2 bases, there was a span of 10 bases. The CDR3 sequence is CASSPDNTYEQYF. The CDR3 DNA is TGCGCCAGCAGCCCGGACAACACCTACGAGCAGTACTTC.

V is TRBV3-1 (or the pseudogene TRBV3-2) and J is TRBJ1-4; 10 bases fit TRBD1. Per the germline V gene, CDR1 is LGHDT and CDR2 is YNNKEL (reference sequence). The V segment lost 4 bases and the J segment 3 bases; nucleotides outside the gene matches: 5. The CDR3 runs to 16 residues. In DNA, the CDR3 is TGTGCCAGCAGCCCCCCGGGACAGGGGTCTAATGAAAAACTGTTTTTT. Translating it yields CASSPPGQGSNEKLFF.

This sequence joins TRBV6-2 or TRBV6-3 and TRBJ2-7; D is undetermined. Germline V gene lookup returns CDR1 MNHEY and CDR2 SVGEGT. V dropped 0 bases and J dropped 9 bases, with 6 bases sitting between them. This CDR3 region has 11 residues. The CDR3 protein is CASSYSNVQYF. CDR3 DNA: TGTGCCAGCAGTTACTCCAATGTGCAGTACTTC.

The genes are TRBV15 and TRBJ2-7; 9 bases line up with TRBD1. The trim removed 6 bases at V and 3 bases at J, leaving 12 bases unmatched. The CDR3 consists of 16 residues. The germline gives CDR1 LNHNV, CDR2 YYDKDF (reference sequence). The CDR3 coding sequence is TGTGCCACCAGTGTTGTTGCGGGACAGGGCGACTACGAGCAGTACTTC. Its translation: CATSVVAGQGDYEQYF.

This sequence joins TRBV11-2 and TRBJ1-1; maybe TRBD1 (5 bases). V lost 4 bases to trimming and J lost 4 bases, with 19 bases between them. Germline loops: CDR1 SGHAT, CDR2 FQNNGV. The CDR3 contains 16 residues. The CDR3 bases are TGTGCCAGCAGCTCAGATCGAGGGGCGCGGGGCACTGAAGCTTTCTTT. Translating it yields CASSSDRGARGTEAFF. Drawing the rest from reference TRBV11-2 and TRBJ1-1, the complete variable domain is EAGVAQSPRYKIIEKRQSVAFWCNPISGHATLYWYQQILGQGPKLLIQFQNNGVVDDSQLPKDRFSAERLKGVDSTLKIQPAKLEDSAVYLCASSSDRGARGTEAFFGQGTRLTVV.

This rearrangement joins TRBV12-3 or TRBV12-4 to TRBJ1-5; D is uncertain. V lost 3 bases to trimming and J lost 4 bases, with 7 bases between them. The CDR3 totals 13 residues. The CDR3 bases are TGTGCCAGCAGTTTTGAGAGGAATCAGCCCCAGCATTTT. Protein: CASSFERNQPQHF.

This chain uses TRBV19 with TRBJ2-7; D not resolved. CDR1 and CDR2 (germline): LNHDA, SQIVND (reference sequence). The length of the CDR3 is 11 residues. V lost 4 bases to trimming and J lost 4 bases, with 5 bases between them. DNA of the CDR3: TGTGCCAGTAGTAATATGTACGAGCAGTACTTC. Protein sequence: CASSNMYEQYF.

This sequence joins TRBV5-1 and TRBJ2-3, with TRBD1 as a possible D gene (6 bases). There are 16 residues in the CDR3. CDR1 is SGHRS, CDR2 YFSETQ, per germline. The V end was cut by 0 bases, the J end by 5 bases, with 16 bases between. CDR3 protein: CASSLEVPGEIDTQYF. CDR3 nucleotides: TGCGCCAGCAGCTTGGAGGTGCCAGGGGAGATAGATACGCAGTATTTT.

This clone was picked up a small number of times. Different DNA sequences within this sample yield the same CDR3. This chain joins TRBV19 and TRBJ1-5; 7 bases line up with TRBD1. V dropped 2 bases and J dropped 2; count of bases not matched to a gene: 0. Germline-derived CDR1 and CDR2 are LNHDA and SQIVND (reference sequence). This CDR3 is 14 amino acids long. The DNA for the CDR3 is TGTGCCAGTAGTATAACAGGGGGCAATCAGCCCCAGCATTTT. Protein product: CASSITGGNQPQHF.

The genes are TRBV7-2 and TRBJ1-6; 7 bases are shared with TRBD1. The CDR3 extends over 12 amino acids. Germline lookup yields CDR1 SGHTA and CDR2 FQGNSA. Trimming removed 5 bases from V and 12 bases from J; junction bases left unmatched: 4. The CDR3 spells CASSQDRQPLHF. CDR3 DNA sequence: TGTGCCAGCAGCCAGGACAGGCAACCCCTCCACTTT.

The chain is built from TRBV5-1 and TRBJ2-7, with 7 bases aligning to TRBD1. V trimming: 0 bases; J trimming: 2 bases; junction bases outside the gene matches: 5. CDR3 size: 15 residues. The germline V gene encodes CDR1 SGHRS and CDR2 YFSETQ. DNA of the CDR3: TGCGCCAGCAGCTTGGATTGGACAGGTACCTACGAGCAGTACTTC. Translated, it gives CASSLDWTGTYEQYF.

This clone has a handful of counts. The chain's CDR3 is CASARRGGALNTEAFF. As DNA, the CDR3 is TGTGCCAGCGCCCGGCGAGGAGGGGCCTTGAACACTGAAGCTTTCTTT. The rearrangement uses TRBV7-2 and TRBJ1-1, with a possible D match to TRBD1 (5 bases). This CDR3 spans 16 amino acids. Germline assignment: CDR1 SGHTA and CDR2 FQGNSA. The ends were cut back, 8 bases at V and 0 bases at J, with 19 bases in the middle.

The CDR3 DNA reads as TGTGCCAGCAGCCAAGCCACAGGGCTTGGAACCTTC. Translated, it gives CASSQATGLGTF. The chain uses TRBV3-1 (or the pseudogene TRBV3-2) and TRBJ1-2; D possibly corresponds to TRBD1 (6 bases). Between the trimmed V and J ends, which lost 1 base and 14 bases, there was a span of 14 bases. This CDR3 has 12 residues. CDR1 and CDR2 from the germline V gene are LGHDT and YNNKEL (reference sequence).

This chain links TRBV24-1 with TRBJ2-1; the match to TRBD1 covers 8 bases. This CDR3 has 17 residues. J lost 0 bases, V lost 3 bases, and 6 bases had no gene match. Germline V gene data show CDR1 as KGHDR and CDR2 as SFDVKD. The CDR3 loop is CATSDRTGTNSYNEQFF. The DNA for the CDR3 is TGTGCCACCAGTGATCGGACAGGGACCAACTCCTACAATGAGCAGTTCTTC.

The rearrangement uses TRBV9 and TRBJ2-7, with 7 bases identical to TRBD2. V lost 0 bases and J lost 3; bases outside the gene matches: 9. The CDR3 has 16 amino acids. CDR1 and CDR2 (germline): SGDLS, YYNGEE. The CDR3: CASSVGDSGLDYEQYF. The CDR3 coding sequence is TGTGCCAGCAGCGTAGGGGATAGCGGGTTAGACTACGAGCAGTACTTC.

The rearrangement joins TRBV6-5 to TRBJ1-5; 9 bases match TRBD1. Germline loops: CDR1 MNHEY, CDR2 SVGAGI. The CDR3 loop spans 15 amino acids. V lost 5 bases and J lost 6; bases outside the gene matches: 8. Written as DNA, the CDR3 is TGTGCCAGCAGTCCGTGGGGACAGGGTAGTCAGCCCCAGCATTTT. Amino acids: CASSPWGQGSQPQHF.

The V gene is TRBV3-1 (or the pseudogene TRBV3-2), the J gene TRBJ1-2, with D perhaps TRBD1 (5 bases). The CDR3 runs to 15 residues. Trimming pared 0 bases from V and 4 bases from J, leaving 12 bases between. Germline CDR1 and CDR2: LGHDT and YNNKEL (reference sequence). This chain's CDR3 is CASSQDPQGGYGYTF. CDR3 coding DNA: TGTGCCAGCAGCCAAGATCCTCAGGGTGGCTATGGCTACACCTTC.

This chain connects TRBV10-3 to TRBJ1-2; D may be TRBD1 (6 bases). Deletions cut 8 bases from V and 6 bases from J, with 13 bases between. This CDR3 has 12 amino acids. CDR1 is ENHRY and CDR2 is SYGVKD in the germline V gene. The CDR3 is CAIRAGGDGYTF. The CDR3 DNA is TGTGCCATCCGAGCTGGGGGCGATGGCTACACCTTC.

The chain recombines TRBV19 with TRBJ1-1; 8 bases line up with TRBD1. The germline V gene encodes CDR1 LNHDA and CDR2 SQIVND (reference sequence). Trimming took 5 bases from V and 3 from J; bases not matched to a gene: 14. The CDR3 has 17 residues. CDR3 amino acids: CASSQGRAGGTYTEAFF. The CDR3 nucleotides are TGTGCCAGTAGTCAAGGGAGGGCAGGGGGCACGTACACTGAAGCTTTCTTT.